This T cell receptor beta chain was sequenced during a study of T cells after yellow fever vaccination. Trimming took 0 bases from V and 1 from J, leaving 10 bases between them. The CDR3 covers 15 residues. CDR1 and CDR2 (germline): MGHDK, SYGVNS. One entry per CDR3 protein results from TCRdb running MiXCR on the 5' RACE reads. The sample yields around 360,000 distinct CDR3 sequences, under 14% seen once. The chain carries TRBV25-1 and TRBJ2-7, with D perhaps TRBD1 (5 bases). This clonotype was obtained from a man aged 18 to 29 who received the YFV17D yellow fever vaccine. The material sequenced was PBMCs, taken on the day of the first yellow fever vaccination. CDR3 DNA sequence: TGTGCCAGCAGTGAATATCAGGGTTCATCCTACGAGCAGTACTTC. Protein sequence: CASSEYQGSSYEQYF.